This paragraph reports one T cell receptor (beta chain). The sample comes from a study of OX40 agonist ivuxolimab in advanced cancers. Repertoires were generated with immunoSEQ multiplex PCR, while TCRdb's copy carries only in-frame clones and drops some. The sample lists 96,000 or so clones; approximately 84% were seen once. Trimming removed 4 bases from V and 1 base from J; junction bases left unmatched: 12. The CDR3 is 17 amino acids. Germline V gene data show CDR1 as SGHRS and CDR2 as YFSETQ. V usage is TRBV5-1 and J usage is TRBJ1-1, with 8 positions matching TRBD1. Specimen: CD4+ or CD8+ T cells sorted from blood, collected in a trial of the OX40 agonist ivuxolimab. The receptor was isolated from an adult with an advanced solid tumor such as melanoma, head and neck, liver or kidney cancer. The DNA for the CDR3 is TGCGCCAGCAGCCACAAACTTGGGACAGGACCGAACACTGAAGCTTTCTTT. Translated, it gives CASSHKLGTGPNTEAFF.